What follows are 16 T cell receptor beta chains derived from one specimen sequenced in a study of metastatic and nonmetastatic thyroid tumors. Thyroid surgery took place with no prior treatment in any patient. TCRdb reanalyzed the PCR reads via MiXCR. This sample yields approximately 15,000 clones, of which roughly 23% are seen a single time; approximately 8.4% belongs to the top ten. The material sequenced was tumor tissue. The receptors derive from a female donor with papillary thyroid cancer or a benign thyroid nodule (not recorded which). Some clones in this sample may be carry-over from other donors' samples.

In its sample, this clone ranks as medium-sized (0.01 to 0.1%). The chain combines TRBV6-1 with TRBJ2-7; 8 nucleotides match TRBD2. With V trimmed by 2 bases and J by 4 bases, 1 base remained unmatched. Germline V gives CDR1 MNHNS, CDR2 SASEGT. The CDR3 has 13 residues. CDR3 sequence: CASSEQREYEQYF. CDR3 DNA sequence: TGTGCCAGCAGTGAACAGCGGGAGTACGAGCAGTACTTC.

The table lists this clone with many counts. The chain uses TRBV30 and TRBJ1-4; D is possibly TRBD1 (6 bases). Trimming pared 0 bases from V and 7 bases from J, leaving 15 bases between. Germline V lookup: CDR1 GTSNPN, CDR2 SVGIG (reference sequence). The CDR3 spans 15 residues. The CDR3 DNA is TGTGCCTGGAGTGTACTTGGCAGGGGCGGTGAAAAACTGTTTTTT. It specifies CAWSVLGRGGEKLFF.

This clone is deemed medium-sized. At the DNA level, this CDR3 is encoded by other sequences in the same sample as well. The chain combines TRBV12-3 or TRBV12-4 with TRBJ2-7; 7 bases map to TRBD2. The CDR3 covers 15 residues. With V trimmed by 3 bases and J by 0 bases, 5 bases remained unmatched. The CDR3 nucleotides read TGTGCCAGCAGTTTGGGGGGGAGGCTCTCCTACGAGCAGTACTTC. It translates to CASSLGGRLSYEQYF.

For this clone: Relative to the germline gene, one junction end is altered; a read error may explain this. The chain links TRBV15 to TRBJ1-1; no definite D call. The CDR3 length is 13 residues. Germline CDR1 and CDR2: LNHNV and YYDKDF (reference sequence). CDR3 nucleotides: TGTGCCGCCAGCAGACCTGACGGGAATGAAGCTTTCTTT. Translation: CAASRPDGNEAFF.

Many counts were recorded for this clone. The V and J genes are TRBV19 and TRBJ2-2; D gene ambiguous. Germline V lookup: CDR1 LNHDA, CDR2 SQIVND (reference sequence). The germline V and J ends were trimmed by 7 bases and 5 bases, with 14 bases remaining between them. The CDR3 has 14 residues. CDR3 loop: CASKWSEQTGELFF. CDR3 DNA sequence: TGTGCCAGTAAGTGGAGTGAGCAGACCGGGGAGCTGTTTTTT.

This clone was seen a single time. The rearrangement uses TRBV4-1 and TRBJ1-1, with D possibly TRBD1 on 5 matching bases. V shed 4 bases and J shed 9 bases, with 18 bases lying between them. CDR3 length equals 14 residues. Per germline, CDR1 MGHRA and CDR2 YSYEKL. As DNA, the CDR3 is TGCGCCAGCAGCCCCCAAAGGGAGGCAGGGAAAGCTTTCTTT. Protein: CASSPQREAGKAFF.

The CDR3 DNA reads TGCGCCAGCATGCCTCAGGGCTTAGGGTCCTACGAGCAGTACTTC. Its protein is CASMPQGLGSYEQYF. The chain links TRBV10-2 to TRBJ2-7; TRBD1 is a possible D gene (5 bases). The V and J ends lost 7 bases and 1 base respectively, with 17 bases between them. Germline V lookup: CDR1 WSHSY, CDR2 SAAADI. The CDR3 runs 15 residues.

This sequence joins TRBV5-1 and TRBJ2-5; TRBD2 matches 7 bases. The V and J ends lost 2 bases and 5 bases, in that order; junction bases with no gene match: 9. From germline, CDR1 is SGHRS and CDR2 YFSETQ. This CDR3 is built from 15 residues. The CDR3 DNA reads as TGCGCCAGCAGCTTAGGGGAGCGGGGCGTGGAGACCCAGTACTTC. It is translated as CASSLGERGVETQYF.

This clone was observed a handful of times. J is TRBJ2-7 and V is TRBV6-5, with D tentatively TRBD2 (7 bases). With 4 bases removed from V and 0 bases from J, the gap between germline ends came to 13 bases. This CDR3 is built from 15 residues. The germline gives CDR1 MNHEY, CDR2 SVGAGI. The CDR3 bases are TGTGCCAGCAGTTTAGGGGGGGGCAGCTCCTACGAGCAGTACTTC. Its translation: CASSLGGGSSYEQYF.

This clone has a handful of counts. This chain joins TRBV5-7 and TRBJ2-2; 8 positions match TRBD2. TRBV5-7 has ORF status, its function being uncertain. The CDR3 runs 15 residues. Germline trimming cut 4 bases from V and 7 bases from J; bases unmatched to any gene: 9. The CDR3 DNA reads TGTGCCAGCAGCGCAGCAGCGGGAGCCAGCGGGGAGCTGTTTTTT. Amino acids: CASSAAAGASGELFF.

V is TRBV3-1 and J is TRBJ2-7, with TRBD2 identical over 7 bases. The CDR3 loop spans 16 amino acids. The J segment lost 9 bases and the V segment lost 2 bases, leaving 16 bases of the junction unmatched. Germline lookup yields CDR1 LGHDT and CDR2 YNNKEL (reference sequence). CDR3 residues: CASSQHRPGPSGGQYF. The CDR3 DNA sequence: TGTGCCAGCAGCCAACACAGGCCGGGACCCTCGGGGGGGCAGTACTTC.

This clone has a count of ten or more. This rearrangement joins TRBV29-1 to TRBJ2-3, with no clear D. Trimming left V 1 base short and J 2 bases short, with 10 bases between. The CDR3 loop spans 14 amino acids. CDR1 and CDR2 (germline): SQVTM, ANQGSEA. In DNA, the CDR3 is TGCAGCGTTGAAGCCCCGCGGCTCACAGATACGCAGTATTTT. Translating it yields CSVEAPRLTDTQYF.

There are many counts of this clone. The chain couples TRBV11-2 to TRBJ2-2; D unresolved. The V end lost 7 bases, the J end lost 3 bases, and 6 bases lay between the germline ends. This CDR3 has 12 residues. The V gene's germline CDR1 is SGHAT and CDR2 FQNNGV. DNA for the CDR3: TGTGCCAGCACCTCAGACACCGGGGAGCTGTTTTTT. Its translation: CASTSDTGELFF.

Remarks on this clone: Relative to the germline gene, one junction end is altered; a read error may explain this. The genes are TRBV10-3 and TRBJ2-1, with TRBD1 matching 8 bases. The CDR3 has 18 amino acids. Per the germline V gene, CDR1 is ENHRY and CDR2 is SYGVKD. The CDR3, as DNA: TGTGCCATCAGGTCCTGGACAGGGAACCAAAGCTCCTACAATGATCAGTTCTTC. It specifies CAIRSWTGNQSSYNDQFF.

This rearrangement joins TRBV30 to TRBJ2-5; D remains unclear. Germline values: CDR1 GTSNPN, CDR2 SVGIG (reference sequence). This CDR3 has 12 amino acids. Trimming pared 0 bases from V and 5 bases from J, leaving 7 bases between. CDR3 in amino acids: CAWSVLGETQYF. As DNA, the CDR3 is TGTGCCTGGAGTGTCTTGGGTGAGACCCAGTACTTC.

This chain links TRBV5-4 with TRBJ2-1; the match to TRBD2 covers 8 bases. V shed 2 bases and J 2 bases; nucleotides not matched to a gene: 9. Germline-derived CDR1 and CDR2 are SGHNT and YYREEE (reference sequence). The CDR3 covers 17 residues. This CDR3 reads CASSFSAGVNPYNEQFF. The CDR3 region has the DNA TGTGCCAGCAGCTTTTCAGCGGGAGTTAACCCCTACAATGAGCAGTTCTTC.